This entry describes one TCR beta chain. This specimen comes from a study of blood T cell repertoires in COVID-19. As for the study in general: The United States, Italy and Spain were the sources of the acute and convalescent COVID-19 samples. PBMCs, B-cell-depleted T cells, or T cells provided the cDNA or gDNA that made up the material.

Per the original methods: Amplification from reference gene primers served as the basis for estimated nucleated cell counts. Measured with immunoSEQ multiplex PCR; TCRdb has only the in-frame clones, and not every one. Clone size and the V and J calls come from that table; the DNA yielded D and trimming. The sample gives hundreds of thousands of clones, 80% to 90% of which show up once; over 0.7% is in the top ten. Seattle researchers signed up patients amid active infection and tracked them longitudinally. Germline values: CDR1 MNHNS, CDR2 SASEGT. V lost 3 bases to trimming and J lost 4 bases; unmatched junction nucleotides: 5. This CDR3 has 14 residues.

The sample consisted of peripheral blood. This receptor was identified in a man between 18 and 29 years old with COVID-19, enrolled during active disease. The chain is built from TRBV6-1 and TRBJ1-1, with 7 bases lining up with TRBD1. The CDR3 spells CASSEPGQFTEAFF. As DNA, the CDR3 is TGTGCCAGCAGTGAGCCGGGACAGTTCACTGAAGCTTTCTTT.